What follows describes a single T cell receptor (beta chain). UMIs were attached via template switching, each with a 6-nucleotide sample barcode. TCRdb re-called the 5' RACE reads; one entry per CDR3 protein, DNA not given. The sample totals roughly 150,000 distinct CDR3 sequences. CDR1 and CDR2 from the germline V gene are MDHEN and SYDVKM. This CDR3 contains 15 residues. This sample stems from a study of monozygotic twins with inflammatory bowel disease. Sequences were obtained from blood. The sequence was collected from a human donor with ulcerative colitis or Crohn's disease, or a healthy co-twin of an affected twin (not recorded which). The chain carries TRBV28 and TRBJ1-5. CDR3 protein: CASSALKLGNQPQHF.